This T cell receptor (beta chain) originates from a study of control samples from healthy donors and cancer patients. The data were produced by immunoSEQ multiplex PCR, yet TCRdb's version contains in-frame clones alone and is incomplete. The data hold 22,000 or so clones, with roughly 85% observed a single time. CDR3 length: 14 amino acids. Germline V gene lookup returns CDR1 SGHRS and CDR2 YFSETQ. The ends were cut back, 2 bases at V and 2 bases at J, with 11 bases in the middle. Sequencing used PBMCs. The chain joins TRBV5-1 to TRBJ2-7; D is perhaps TRBD1 or TRBD2 (6 bases each). This TCR was sampled from a man aged 55 to 70 with head and neck cancer. The CDR3 DNA reads TGCGCCAGCAGCTTACAGGGAGGAACCTACGAGCAGTACTTC. Translation gives CASSLQGGTYEQYF.